This T cell receptor beta chain stems from a study of beta chain features in type 1 diabetes. Sequenced material consisted of expressed TCRB transcripts (all of the isolated RNA was reverse transcribed). Libraries were prepared by immunoSEQ multiplex PCR; TCRdb keeps only in-frame clonotypes and omits some of them. This sample has under 300,000 clones; about 8% occur once, and the top ten carry 0.9% to 1.2%. The sample comprised central memory CD4+ T cells from blood. The receptor was derived from a woman aged 18-29 years in good health.

The DNA of the CDR3 is TGTGCCACCAGCAACAGGGGCGGCAATCAGCCCCAGCATTTT. It specifies CATSNRGGNQPQHF. The genes are TRBV15 and TRBJ1-5; TRBD1 matches at 7 bases. V was clipped by 4 bases and J by 2 bases; unmatched bases: 2. The CDR3 sequence is 14 residues long. Germline V gene lookup returns CDR1 LNHNV and CDR2 YYDKDF (reference sequence).